One sample yielded the 7 T cell receptor beta chains listed below, sequenced in a study of cytomegalovirus exposure and HLA in healthy donors. It was with 60 Vbeta and 13 Jbeta primers that the PCR ran. TCRdb keeps only in-frame clones here, not all; method: immunoSEQ multiplex PCR. This sample has 250,000 to 300,000 clones, with approximately 85% found just once. The sample was PBMCs. The receptors were sampled from a woman aged 40 to 49 in good health and CMV-seropositive.

The V gene is TRBV5-1, the J gene TRBJ2-2; TRBD2 agrees at 9 bases. In germline, CDR1 is SGHRS, CDR2 YFSETQ. V dropped 6 bases and J dropped 0; count of bases not matched to a gene: 3. This CDR3 is built from 15 residues. CDR3 sequence (DNA): TGCGCCAGCAAGGCGGGAGGGCCGAACACCGGGGAGCTGTTTTTT. Its translation: CASKAGGPNTGELFF. Based on the CDR3 plus reference TRBV5-1 and TRBJ2-2, the full variable domain is KAGVTQTPRYLIKTRGQQVTLSCSPISGHRSVSWYQQTPGQGLQFLFEYFSETQRNKGNFPGRFSGRQFSNSRSEMNVSTLELGDSALYLCASKAGGPNTGELFFGEGSRLTVL.

This chain joins TRBV5-1 and TRBJ2-1, with 8 bases identical to TRBD2. The ends lost 4 bases at V and 4 bases at J; junction bases unmatched: 4. CDR1 and CDR2 from the germline V gene are SGHRS and YFSETQ. The CDR3 has 14 amino acids. CDR3 in DNA: TGCGCCAGCAGCGCGGGGGGAAGGTACAATGAGCAGTTCTTC. Its translation is CASSAGGRYNEQFF.

V and J are TRBV29-1 and TRBJ2-3; D is possibly TRBD2 (6 bases). Germline V gives CDR1 SQVTM, CDR2 ANQGSEA. Trimming shortened V by 6 bases and J by 3 bases, and 13 bases separated the two germline ends. The CDR3 has 13 amino acids. The DNA of the CDR3 is TGCAGCGTCTCTCGCGGGGCTACAGATACGCAGTATTTT. This translates into CSVSRGATDTQYF.

The V gene is TRBV7-6, the J gene TRBJ2-5, with TRBD2 matching 7 bases. The better agreement between TRBJ2-7 and the DNA end casts doubt on the J call. CDR1 is SGHVS and CDR2 is FNYEAQ in the germline V gene. The CDR3 is made up of 16 amino acids. CDR3: CASSRKAGEVAYEQYF. CDR3 DNA: TGTGCCAGCAGCCGCAAGGCGGGAGAGGTGGCCTACGAGCAGTACTTC.

The chain joins TRBV28 to TRBJ1-2; 8 nucleotides match TRBD1. J gave up 2 bases and V 10 bases, and 15 bases lay outside the gene matches. The V gene's germline CDR1 is MDHEN and CDR2 SYDVKM. The CDR3 totals 16 residues. CDR3 DNA: TGTGCCACTTCAAGGGCAGGGGGCTCCTCAAACTATGGCTACACCTTC. This sequence encodes CATSRAGGSSNYGYTF.

This clone was recorded once. The J gene is TRBJ1-1, the V gene TRBV14, with unresolved D. The germline V gene encodes CDR1 SGHDN and CDR2 FVKESK. The CDR3 is 15 amino acids. Trimming shortened V by 0 bases and J by 6 bases, and 14 bases separated the two germline ends. The CDR3 DNA follows: TGTGCCAGCAGCCAAGATGTTGCGGGCACCCCTGAAGCTTTCTTT. This sequence encodes CASSQDVAGTPEAFF. Full variable domain (rest looked up from reference TRBV14 and TRBJ1-1): EAGVTQFPSHSVIEKGQTVTLRCDPISGHDNLYWYRRVMGKEIKFLLHFVKESKQDESGMPNNRFLAERTGGTYSTLKVQPAELEDSGVYFCASSQDVAGTPEAFFGQGTRLTVV.

This clone is a singleton in its sample. The chain links TRBV5-4 to TRBJ1-2; TRBD1 matches at 8 bases. The CDR3 runs to 12 residues. The germline CDR1 and CDR2 sequences are SGHNT and YYREEE (reference sequence). Trimming cost V 2 bases and J 7 bases; bases outside gene matches: 1. The CDR3 nucleotides are TGTGCCAGCAGCTTTGGACAGGGTGGCTACACCTTC. This sequence encodes CASSFGQGGYTF.